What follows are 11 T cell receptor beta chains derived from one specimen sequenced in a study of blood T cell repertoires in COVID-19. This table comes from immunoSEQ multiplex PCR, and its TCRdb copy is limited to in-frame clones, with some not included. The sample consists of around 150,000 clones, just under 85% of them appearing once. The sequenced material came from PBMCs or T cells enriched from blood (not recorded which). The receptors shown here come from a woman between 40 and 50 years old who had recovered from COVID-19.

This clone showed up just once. CDR3: CATAGTGQETQYF. CDR3 nucleotide sequence: TGTGCCACGGCTGGGACAGGGCAAGAGACCCAGTACTTC. The rearrangement links TRBV14 to TRBJ2-5, with 9 bases lining up with TRBD1. Germline assignment: CDR1 SGHDN and CDR2 FVKESK. Trimming cost V 10 bases and J 2 bases; bases outside gene matches: 5. CDR3 size: 13 residues.

CDR3 in amino acids: CASRSGITPGELFF. The CDR3 DNA sequence: TGCGCCAGCCGATCGGGGATAACCCCCGGGGAGCTGTTTTTT. The rearrangement links TRBV5-1 to TRBJ2-2; tentatively, D is TRBD2 (5 bases). The CDR3 is 14 residues long. Trimming left V 7 bases short and J 6 bases short, with 16 bases between. Looked up from germline, CDR1 is SGHRS and CDR2 is YFSETQ.

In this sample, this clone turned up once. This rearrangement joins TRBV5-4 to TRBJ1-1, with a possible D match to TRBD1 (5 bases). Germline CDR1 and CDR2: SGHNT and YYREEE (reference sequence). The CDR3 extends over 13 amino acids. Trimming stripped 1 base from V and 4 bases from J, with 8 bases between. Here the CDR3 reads CASSLRGTTEAFF. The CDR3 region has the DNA TGTGCCAGCAGCTTGCGGGGGACCACTGAAGCTTTCTTT.

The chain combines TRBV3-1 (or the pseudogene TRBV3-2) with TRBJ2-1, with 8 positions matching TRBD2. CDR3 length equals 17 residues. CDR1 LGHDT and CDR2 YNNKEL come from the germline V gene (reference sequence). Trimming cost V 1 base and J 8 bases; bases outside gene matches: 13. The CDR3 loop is CASSQAGVSGVFYEQFF. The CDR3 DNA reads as TGTGCCAGCAGCCAAGCAGGGGTTAGCGGGGTCTTTTATGAGCAGTTCTTC.

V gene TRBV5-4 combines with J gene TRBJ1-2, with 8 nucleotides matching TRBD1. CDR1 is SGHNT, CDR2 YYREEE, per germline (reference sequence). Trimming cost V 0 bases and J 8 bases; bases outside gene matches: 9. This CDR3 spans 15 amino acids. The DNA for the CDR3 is TGTGCCAGCAGCTTGGTGACAGGGGCCTATTGGGGCTACACCTTC. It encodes CASSLVTGAYWGYTF.

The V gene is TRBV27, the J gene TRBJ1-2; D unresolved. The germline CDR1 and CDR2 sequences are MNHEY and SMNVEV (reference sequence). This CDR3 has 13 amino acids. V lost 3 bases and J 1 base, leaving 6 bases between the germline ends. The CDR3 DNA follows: TGTGCCAGCAGTTTTGGCAGTAACTATGGCTACACCTTC. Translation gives CASSFGSNYGYTF.

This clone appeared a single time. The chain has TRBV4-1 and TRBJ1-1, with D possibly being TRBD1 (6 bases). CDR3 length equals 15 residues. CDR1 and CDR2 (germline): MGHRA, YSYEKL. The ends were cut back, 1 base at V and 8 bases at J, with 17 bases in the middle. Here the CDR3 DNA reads TGCGCCAGCAGCCAAGTACGGGGGGCCTCCTCGGAAGCTTTCTTT. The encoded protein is CASSQVRGASSEAFF.

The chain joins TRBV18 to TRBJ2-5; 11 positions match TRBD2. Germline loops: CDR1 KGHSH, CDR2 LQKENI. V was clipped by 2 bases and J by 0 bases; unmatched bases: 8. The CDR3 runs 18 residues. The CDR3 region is CASSPGTSGDINQETQYF. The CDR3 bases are TGTGCCAGCTCACCAGGGACTAGCGGAGACATCAACCAAGAGACCCAGTACTTC.

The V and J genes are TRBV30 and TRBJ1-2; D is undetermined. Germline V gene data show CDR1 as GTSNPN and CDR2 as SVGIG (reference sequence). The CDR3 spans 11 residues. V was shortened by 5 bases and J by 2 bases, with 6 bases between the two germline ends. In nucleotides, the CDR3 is TGTGCCTGGGACATAAACTATGGCTACACCTTC. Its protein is CAWDINYGYTF.

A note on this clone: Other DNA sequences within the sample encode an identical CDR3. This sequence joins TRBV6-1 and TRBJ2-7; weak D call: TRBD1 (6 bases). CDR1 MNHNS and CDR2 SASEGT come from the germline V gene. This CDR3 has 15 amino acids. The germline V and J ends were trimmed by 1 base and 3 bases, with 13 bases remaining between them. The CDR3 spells CASSEGTDPSYEQYF. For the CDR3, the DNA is TGTGCCAGCAGTGAAGGGACAGACCCAAGCTACGAGCAGTACTTC.

CDR3 loop: CSVASVGASTGELFF. CDR3 nucleotide sequence: TGCAGCGTTGCCAGCGTTGGGGCGAGCACCGGGGAGCTGTTTTTT. V is TRBV29-1 and J is TRBJ2-2, with a tentative D call TRBD1 (5 bases). Germline V CDR1 and CDR2: SQVTM, ANQGSEA. CDR3 length: 15 residues. V lost 4 bases and J 4 bases, leaving 16 bases between the germline ends.